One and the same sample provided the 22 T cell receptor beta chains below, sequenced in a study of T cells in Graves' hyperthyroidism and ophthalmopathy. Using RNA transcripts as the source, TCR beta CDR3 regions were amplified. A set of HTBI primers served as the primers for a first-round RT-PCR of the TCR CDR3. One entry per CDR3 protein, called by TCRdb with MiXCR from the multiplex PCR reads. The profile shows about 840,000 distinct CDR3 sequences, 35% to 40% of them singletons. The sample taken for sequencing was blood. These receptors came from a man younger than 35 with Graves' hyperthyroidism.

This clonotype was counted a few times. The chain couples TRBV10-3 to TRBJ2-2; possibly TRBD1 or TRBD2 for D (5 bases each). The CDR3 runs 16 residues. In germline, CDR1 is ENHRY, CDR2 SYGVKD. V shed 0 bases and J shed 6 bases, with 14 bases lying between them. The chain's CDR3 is CAISESRGRGPGELFF. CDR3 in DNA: TGTGCCATCAGTGAGTCGAGAGGAAGGGGACCCGGGGAGCTGTTTTTT.

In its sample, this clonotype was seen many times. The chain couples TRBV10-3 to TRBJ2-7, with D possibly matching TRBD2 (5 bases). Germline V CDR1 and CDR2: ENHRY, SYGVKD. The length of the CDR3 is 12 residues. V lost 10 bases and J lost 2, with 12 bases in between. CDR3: CATSEATYEQYF. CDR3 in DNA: TGTGCCACCTCGGAGGCGACCTACGAGCAGTACTTC.

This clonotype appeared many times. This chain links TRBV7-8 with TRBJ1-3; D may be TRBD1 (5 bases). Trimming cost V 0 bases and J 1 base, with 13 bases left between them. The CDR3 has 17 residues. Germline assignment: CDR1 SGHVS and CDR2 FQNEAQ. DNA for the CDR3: TGTGCCAGCAGCTTAGCTTTAAGAGGGGCGTCTGGAAACACCATATATTTT. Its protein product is CASSLALRGASGNTIYF. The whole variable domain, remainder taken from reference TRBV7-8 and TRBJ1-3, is GAGVSQSPRYKVAKRGQDVALRCDPISGHVSLFWYQQALGQGPEFLTYFQNEAQLDKSGLPSDRFFAERPEGSVSTLKIQRTQQEDSAVYLCASSLALRGASGNTIYFGEGSWLTVV.

The CDR3 DNA reads TGTGCCAGCAGTGCCGGGGGCAATCCGTCCTACGAGCAGTACTTC. Translated: CASSAGGNPSYEQYF. The chain carries TRBV2 and TRBJ2-5, with D perhaps being TRBD1 or TRBD2 (6 bases each). The end of the DNA aligns better with TRBJ2-7, so the J call may be wrong. Germline CDR1 and CDR2: SNHLY and FYNNEI. The CDR3 covers 15 residues.

The CDR3 spells CASSQQVRGTGELFF. CDR3 DNA: TGCGCCAGCAGCCAACAAGTTAGAGGAACCGGGGAGCTGTTTTTT. This chain links TRBV5-1 with TRBJ2-2; D gene unclear. Germline values: CDR1 SGHRS, CDR2 YFSETQ. The CDR3 is 15 amino acids. Trimming stripped 4 bases from V and 5 bases from J, with 15 bases between.

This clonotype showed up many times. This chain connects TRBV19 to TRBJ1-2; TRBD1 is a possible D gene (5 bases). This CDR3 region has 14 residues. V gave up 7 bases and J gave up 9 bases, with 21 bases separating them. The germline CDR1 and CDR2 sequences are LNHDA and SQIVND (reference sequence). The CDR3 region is CASNPGLSVGSYTF. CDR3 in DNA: TGTGCCAGTAATCCGGGACTCTCTGTAGGGAGCTACACCTTC.

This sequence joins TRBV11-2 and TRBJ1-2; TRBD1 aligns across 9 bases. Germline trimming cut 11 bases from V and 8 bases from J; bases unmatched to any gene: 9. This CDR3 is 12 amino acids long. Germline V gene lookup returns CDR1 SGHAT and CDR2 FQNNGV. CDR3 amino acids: CAARQGEEGYTF. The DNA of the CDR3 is TGTGCCGCTAGACAGGGGGAAGAGGGCTACACCTTC.

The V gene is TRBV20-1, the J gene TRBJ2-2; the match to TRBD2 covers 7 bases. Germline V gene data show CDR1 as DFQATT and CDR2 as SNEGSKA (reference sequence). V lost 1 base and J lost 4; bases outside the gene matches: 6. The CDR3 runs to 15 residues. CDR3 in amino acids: CSARAGGSFTGELFF. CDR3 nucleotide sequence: TGCAGTGCTAGAGCGGGCGGGAGCTTCACCGGGGAGCTGTTTTTT.

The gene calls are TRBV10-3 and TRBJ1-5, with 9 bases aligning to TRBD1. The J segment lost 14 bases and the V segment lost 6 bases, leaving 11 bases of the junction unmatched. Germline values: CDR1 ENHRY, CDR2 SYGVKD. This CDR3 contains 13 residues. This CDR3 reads CAIRGGQGGDEHF. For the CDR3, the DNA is TGTGCCATCAGGGGGGGACAGGGCGGCGACGAGCATTTT.

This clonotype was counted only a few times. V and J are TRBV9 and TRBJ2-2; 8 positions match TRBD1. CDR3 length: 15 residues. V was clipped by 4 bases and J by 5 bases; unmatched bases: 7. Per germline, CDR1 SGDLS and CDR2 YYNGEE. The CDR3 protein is CASSPGQGETGELFF. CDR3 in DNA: TGTGCCAGCAGCCCAGGACAGGGAGAAACCGGGGAGCTGTTTTTT.

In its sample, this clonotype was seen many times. The CDR3 region has the DNA TGTGCCAGCAGCGTAGAGGGCGGGGTCTCCTACGAGCAGTACTTC. Its translation: CASSVEGGVSYEQYF. The chain links TRBV9 to TRBJ2-7, with D possibly being TRBD2 (6 bases). V was cut by 0 bases and J by 0 bases, with 10 bases left in between. The CDR3 runs 15 residues. The V gene's germline CDR1 is SGDLS and CDR2 YYNGEE.

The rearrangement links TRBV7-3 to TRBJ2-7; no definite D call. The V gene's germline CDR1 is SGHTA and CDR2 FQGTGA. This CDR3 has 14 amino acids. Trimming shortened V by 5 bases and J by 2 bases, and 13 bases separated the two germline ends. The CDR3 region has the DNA TGTGCCAGCAGCCCCGGCATATCAACCTACGAGCAGTACTTC. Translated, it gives CASSPGISTYEQYF.

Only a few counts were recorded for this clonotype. The CDR3 region is CASSGTGGLEQYF. The DNA for the CDR3 is TGCGCCAGTTCCGGGACAGGAGGTTTGGAGCAGTACTTC. The V call is TRBV4-1, the J call TRBJ2-7; 8 bases fit TRBD1. Per germline, CDR1 MGHRA and CDR2 YSYEKL. CDR3 length equals 13 residues. V lost 9 bases and J lost 7; bases outside the gene matches: 11.

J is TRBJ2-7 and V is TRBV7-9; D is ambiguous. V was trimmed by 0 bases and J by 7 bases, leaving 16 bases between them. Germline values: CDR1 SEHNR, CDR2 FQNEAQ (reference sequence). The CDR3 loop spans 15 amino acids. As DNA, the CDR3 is TGTGCCAGCAGCTTAGCCAGAGTCTCGACTGGAGAGCAGTACTTC. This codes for CASSLARVSTGEQYF. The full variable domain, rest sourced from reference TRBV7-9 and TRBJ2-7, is DTGVSQNPRHKITKRGQNVTFRCDPISEHNRLYWYRQTLGQGPEFLTYFQNEAQLEKSRLLSDRFSAERPKGSFSTLEIQRTEQGDSAMYLCASSLARVSTGEQYFGPGTRLTVT.

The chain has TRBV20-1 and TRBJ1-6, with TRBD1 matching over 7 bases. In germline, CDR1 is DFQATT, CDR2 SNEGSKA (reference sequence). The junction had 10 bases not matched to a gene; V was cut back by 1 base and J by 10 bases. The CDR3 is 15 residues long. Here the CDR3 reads CSARVRGQVESPLHF. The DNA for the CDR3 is TGCAGTGCTAGAGTACGAGGACAGGTGGAATCACCCCTCCACTTT.

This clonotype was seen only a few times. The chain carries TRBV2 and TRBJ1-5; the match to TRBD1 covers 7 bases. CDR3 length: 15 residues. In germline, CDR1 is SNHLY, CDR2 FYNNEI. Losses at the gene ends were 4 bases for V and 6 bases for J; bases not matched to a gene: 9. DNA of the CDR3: TGTGCCAGCAGTGCGGCCTGGGGACAGACTCAGCCCCAGCATTTT. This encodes CASSAAWGQTQPQHF.

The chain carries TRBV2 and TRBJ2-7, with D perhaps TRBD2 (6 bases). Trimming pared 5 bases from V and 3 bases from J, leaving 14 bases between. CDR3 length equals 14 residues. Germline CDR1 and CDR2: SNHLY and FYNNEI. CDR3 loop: CASSTLGTVYEQYF. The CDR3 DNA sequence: TGTGCCAGCAGTACACTAGGGACTGTCTACGAGCAGTACTTC. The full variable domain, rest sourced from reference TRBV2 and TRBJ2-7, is EPEVTQTPSHQVTQMGQEVILRCVPISNHLYFYWYRQILGQKVEFLVSFYNNEISEKSEIFDDQFSVERPDGSNFTLKIRSTKLEDSAMYFCASSTLGTVYEQYFGPGTRLTVT.

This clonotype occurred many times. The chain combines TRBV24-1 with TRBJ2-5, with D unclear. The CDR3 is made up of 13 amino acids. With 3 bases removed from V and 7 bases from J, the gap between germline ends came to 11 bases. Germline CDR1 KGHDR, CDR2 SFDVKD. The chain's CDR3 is CATSDTRWGTQYF. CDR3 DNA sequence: TGTGCCACCAGTGATACCCGTTGGGGGACCCAGTACTTC.

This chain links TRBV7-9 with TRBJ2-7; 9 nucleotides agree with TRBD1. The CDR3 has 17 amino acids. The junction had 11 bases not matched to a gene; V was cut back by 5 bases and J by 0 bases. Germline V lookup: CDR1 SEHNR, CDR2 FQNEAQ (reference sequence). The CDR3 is CASSPSLRTGASYEQYF. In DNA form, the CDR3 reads TGTGCCAGCAGCCCCTCCCTGAGGACAGGGGCCTCCTACGAGCAGTACTTC.

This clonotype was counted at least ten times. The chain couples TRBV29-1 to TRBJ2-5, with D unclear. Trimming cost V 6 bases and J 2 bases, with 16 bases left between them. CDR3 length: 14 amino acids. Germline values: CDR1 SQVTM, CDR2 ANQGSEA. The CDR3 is CSVGPTVAQETQYF. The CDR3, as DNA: TGCAGCGTAGGCCCGACTGTAGCACAAGAGACCCAGTACTTC. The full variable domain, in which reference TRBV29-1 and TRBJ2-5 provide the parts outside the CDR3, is SAVISQKPSRDICQRGTSLTIQCQVDSQVTMMFWYRQQPGQSLTLIATANQGSEATYESGFVIDKFPISRPNLTFSTLTVSNMSPEDSSIYLCSVGPTVAQETQYFGPGTRLLVL.

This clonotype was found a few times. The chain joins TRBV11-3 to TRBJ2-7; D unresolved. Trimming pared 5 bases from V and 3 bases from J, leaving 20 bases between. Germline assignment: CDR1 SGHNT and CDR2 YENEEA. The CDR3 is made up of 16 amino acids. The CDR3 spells CASSQESTPIGYEQYF. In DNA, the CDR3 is TGTGCCAGCAGCCAAGAAAGCACCCCAATCGGCTACGAGCAGTACTTC.

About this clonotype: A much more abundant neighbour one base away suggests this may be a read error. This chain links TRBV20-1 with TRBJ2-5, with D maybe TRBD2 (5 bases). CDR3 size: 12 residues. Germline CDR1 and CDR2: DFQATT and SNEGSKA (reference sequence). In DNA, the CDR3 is TGCAGTGCAAGGACTCTTTGGGAGACCCAGTGCTTC. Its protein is CSARTLWETQCF.